This section outlines one T cell receptor (beta chain) sequence together with its context. Its antigen is unidentified. This record comes from a study of T cell responses to AZD1222 COVID-19 vaccine. Study findings and constraints: In the spike-specific TCR repertoire, nearly half reportedly target unmutated variant regions. With dominance at 160-218 and 743-854, vaccine-associated CD4 TCRs spanned spike. Repertoire sampling was restricted to post-peak T cell response timepoints. The study found Spike-specific TCR breadth and depth rose after two AZD1222 doses.

CDR1 is SGHDN, CDR2 FVKESK, per germline. Trimming at V came to 1 base and at J to 2 bases, leaving 4 bases not matched to a gene. The CDR3 loop spans 16 amino acids. The repertoire was sequenced with immunoSEQ multiplex PCR; TCRdb's copy has only in-frame clones and lacks some. The sample lists more than 100,000 clones; approximately 90% were seen once. The receptor was isolated from an adult in good health. Sequenced material: peripheral blood, taken on day 0 of AZD1222 vaccination. This rearrangement joins TRBV14 to TRBJ2-7; 11 bases are a match to TRBD1. In DNA form, the CDR3 reads TGTGCCAGCAGCCAAGGGGTGGGACAGGGGGCCTACGAGCAGTACGTC. Protein sequence: CASSQGVGQGAYEQYV.